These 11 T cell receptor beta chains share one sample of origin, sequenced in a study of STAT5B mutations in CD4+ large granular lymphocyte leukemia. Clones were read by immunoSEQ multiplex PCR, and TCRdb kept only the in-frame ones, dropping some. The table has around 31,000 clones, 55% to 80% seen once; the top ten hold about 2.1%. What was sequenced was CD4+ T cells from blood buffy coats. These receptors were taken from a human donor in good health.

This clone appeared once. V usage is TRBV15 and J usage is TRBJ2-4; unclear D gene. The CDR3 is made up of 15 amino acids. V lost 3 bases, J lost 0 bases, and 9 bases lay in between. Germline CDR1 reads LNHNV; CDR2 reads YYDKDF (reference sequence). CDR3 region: CATSSSLLAKNIQYF. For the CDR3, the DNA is TGTGCCACCAGCAGTTCGTTATTAGCCAAAAACATTCAGTACTTC.

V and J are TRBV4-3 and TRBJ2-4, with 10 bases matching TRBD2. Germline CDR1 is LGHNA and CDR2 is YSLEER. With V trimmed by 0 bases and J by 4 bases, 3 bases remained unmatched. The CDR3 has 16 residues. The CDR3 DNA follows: TGCGCCAGCAGCCAAGAATGGACTAGCGGTAAAAACATTCAGTACTTC. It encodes CASSQEWTSGKNIQYF.

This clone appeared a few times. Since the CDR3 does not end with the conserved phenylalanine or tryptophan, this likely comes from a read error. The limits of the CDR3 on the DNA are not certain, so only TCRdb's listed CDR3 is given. This chain's CDR3 is CASSLGTGIL. The chain combines TRBV4-2 with TRBJ2-7; TRBD1 was called by the table and not checked on the DNA. CDR1 is LGHNA, CDR2 YNFKEQ, per germline. Ends included, the CDR3 has 10 residues.

CDR3 nucleotide sequence: TGTGCCATTAAACAAGATTCTAACTATGGCTACACCTTC. It specifies CAIKQDSNYGYTF. J is TRBJ1-2 and V is TRBV10-3; D call uncertain. Looked up from germline, CDR1 is ENHRY and CDR2 is SYGVKD. The CDR3 length is 13 residues. V was pared by 9 bases and J by 0 bases, with 11 bases between.

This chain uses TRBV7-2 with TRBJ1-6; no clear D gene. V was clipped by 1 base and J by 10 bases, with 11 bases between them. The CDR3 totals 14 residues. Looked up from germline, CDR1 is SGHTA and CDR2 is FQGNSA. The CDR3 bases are TGTGCCAGCAGCTTAGGTACGGCCTCATCACCCCTCCACTTT. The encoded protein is CASSLGTASSPLHF.

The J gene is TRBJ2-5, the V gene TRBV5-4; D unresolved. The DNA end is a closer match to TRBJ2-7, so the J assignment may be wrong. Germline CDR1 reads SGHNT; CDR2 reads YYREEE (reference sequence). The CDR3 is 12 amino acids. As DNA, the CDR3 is TGTGCCAGCAGCCTCGACTTCTACGAGCAGTACTTC. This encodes CASSLDFYEQYF.

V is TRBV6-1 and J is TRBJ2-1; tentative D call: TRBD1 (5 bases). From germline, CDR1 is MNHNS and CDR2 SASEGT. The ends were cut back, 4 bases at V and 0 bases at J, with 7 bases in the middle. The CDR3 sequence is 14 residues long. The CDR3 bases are TGTGCCAGCAGTGTGACAGTCTCCTACAATGAGCAGTTCTTC. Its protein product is CASSVTVSYNEQFF.

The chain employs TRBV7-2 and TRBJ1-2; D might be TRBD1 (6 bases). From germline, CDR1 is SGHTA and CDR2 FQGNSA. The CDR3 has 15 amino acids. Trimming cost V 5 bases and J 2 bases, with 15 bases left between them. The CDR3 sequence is CASSTRTAANYGYTF. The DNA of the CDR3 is TGTGCCAGCAGCACCCGGACAGCCGCGAACTATGGCTACACCTTC.

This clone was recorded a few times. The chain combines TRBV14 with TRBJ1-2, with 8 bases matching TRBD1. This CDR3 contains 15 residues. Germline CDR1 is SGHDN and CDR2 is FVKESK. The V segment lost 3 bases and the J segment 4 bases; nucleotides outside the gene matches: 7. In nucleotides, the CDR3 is TGTGCCAGCAGCCAGAGGACAGGGTACGGCTATGGCTACACCTTC. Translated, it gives CASSQRTGYGYGYTF.

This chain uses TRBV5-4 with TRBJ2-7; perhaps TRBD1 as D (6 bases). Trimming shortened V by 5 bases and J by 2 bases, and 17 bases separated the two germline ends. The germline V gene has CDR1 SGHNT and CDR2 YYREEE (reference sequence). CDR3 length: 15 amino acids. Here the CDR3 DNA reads TGTGCCAGCAGACCCACCATGGACAGAACCTACGAGCAGTACTTC. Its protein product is CASRPTMDRTYEQYF.

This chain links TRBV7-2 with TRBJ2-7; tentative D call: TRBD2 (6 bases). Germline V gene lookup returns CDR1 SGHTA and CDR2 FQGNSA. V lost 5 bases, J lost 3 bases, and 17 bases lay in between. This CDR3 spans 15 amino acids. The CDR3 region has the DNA TGTGCCAGCAGCCAAAACGGGGGTTTTAACTACGAGCAGTACTTC. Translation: CASSQNGGFNYEQYF.